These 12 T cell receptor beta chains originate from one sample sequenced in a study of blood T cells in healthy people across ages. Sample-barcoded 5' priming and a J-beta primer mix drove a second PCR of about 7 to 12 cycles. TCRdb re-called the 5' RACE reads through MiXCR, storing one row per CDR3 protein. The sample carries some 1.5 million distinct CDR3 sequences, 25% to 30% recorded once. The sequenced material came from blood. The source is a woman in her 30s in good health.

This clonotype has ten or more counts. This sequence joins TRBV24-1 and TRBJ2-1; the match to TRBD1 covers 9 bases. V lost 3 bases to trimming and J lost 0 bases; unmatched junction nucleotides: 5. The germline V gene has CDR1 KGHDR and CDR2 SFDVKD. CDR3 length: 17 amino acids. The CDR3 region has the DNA TGTGCCACCAGTGATGCGGGACAGGGAAGCTCCTACAATGAGCAGTTCTTC. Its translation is CATSDAGQGSSYNEQFF.

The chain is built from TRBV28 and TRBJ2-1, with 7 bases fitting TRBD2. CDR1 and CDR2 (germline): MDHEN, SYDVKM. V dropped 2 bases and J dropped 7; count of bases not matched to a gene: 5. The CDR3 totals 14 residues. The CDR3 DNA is TGTGCCAGCAGTTTAATCGGGGGGAGGAATGAGCAGTTCTTC. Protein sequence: CASSLIGGRNEQFF. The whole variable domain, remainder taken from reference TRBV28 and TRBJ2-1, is DVKVTQSSRYLVKRTGEKVFLECVQDMDHENMFWYRQDPGLGLRLIYFSYDVKMKEKGDIPEGYSVSREKKERFSLILESASTNQTSMYLCASSLIGGRNEQFFGPGTRLTVL.

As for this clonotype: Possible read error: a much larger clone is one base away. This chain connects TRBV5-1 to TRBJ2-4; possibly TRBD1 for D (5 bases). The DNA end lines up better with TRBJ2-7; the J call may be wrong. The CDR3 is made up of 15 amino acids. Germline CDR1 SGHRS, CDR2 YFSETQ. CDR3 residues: CANSLADSRVDEQYF. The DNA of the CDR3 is TGCGCCAACAGCTTGGCCGACAGTAGGGTCGACGAGCAGTACTTC.

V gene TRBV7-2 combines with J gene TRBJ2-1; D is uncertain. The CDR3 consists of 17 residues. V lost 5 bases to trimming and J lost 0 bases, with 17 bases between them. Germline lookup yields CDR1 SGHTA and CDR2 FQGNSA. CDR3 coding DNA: TGTGCCAGCAGCGCTCGACCAGGCCCGAGCTCCTACAATGAGCAGTTCTTC. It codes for CASSARPGPSSYNEQFF.

CDR3: CASSFGGFGPTGDTQYF. For the CDR3, the DNA is TGTGCCAGCAGCTTTGGCGGTTTCGGACCCACCGGCGATACGCAGTATTTT. This chain joins TRBV7-3 and TRBJ2-3, with D hard to call. The CDR3 spans 17 residues. V was trimmed by 3 bases and J by 6 bases, leaving 22 bases between them. From germline, CDR1 is SGHTA and CDR2 FQGTGA.

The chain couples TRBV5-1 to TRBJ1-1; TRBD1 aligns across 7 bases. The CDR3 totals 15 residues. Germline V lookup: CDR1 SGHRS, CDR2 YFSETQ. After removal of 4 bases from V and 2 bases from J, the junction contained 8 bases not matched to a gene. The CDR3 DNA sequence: TGCGCCAGCAGCCCGGGGACAGAACTAAACACTGAAGCTTTCTTT. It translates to CASSPGTELNTEAFF.

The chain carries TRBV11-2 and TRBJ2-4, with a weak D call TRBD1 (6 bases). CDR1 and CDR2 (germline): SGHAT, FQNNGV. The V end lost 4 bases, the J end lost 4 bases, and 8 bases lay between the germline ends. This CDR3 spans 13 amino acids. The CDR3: CASSSGQKNIQYF. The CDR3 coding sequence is TGTGCCAGCAGCTCCGGACAGAAAAACATTCAGTACTTC.

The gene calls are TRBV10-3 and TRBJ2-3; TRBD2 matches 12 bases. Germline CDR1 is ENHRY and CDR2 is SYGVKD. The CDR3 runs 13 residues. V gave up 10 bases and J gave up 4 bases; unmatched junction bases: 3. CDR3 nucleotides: TGTGCCACCGGACTAGCGGGGCCAGATACGCAGTATTTT. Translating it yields CATGLAGPDTQYF.

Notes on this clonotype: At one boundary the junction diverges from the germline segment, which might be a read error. The CDR3 here is CASGLVLAVNEQFF. In nucleotides, the CDR3 is TGTGCCAGCGGCTTAGTTCTAGCGGTCAATGAGCAGTTCTTC. The chain joins TRBV7-8 to TRBJ2-1; 7 nucleotides line up with TRBD2. Germline-derived CDR1 and CDR2 are SGHVS and FQNEAQ. CDR3 size: 14 residues.

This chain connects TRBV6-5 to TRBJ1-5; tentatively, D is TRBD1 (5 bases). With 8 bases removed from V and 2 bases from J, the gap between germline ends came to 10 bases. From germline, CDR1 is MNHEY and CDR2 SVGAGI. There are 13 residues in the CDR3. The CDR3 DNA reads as TGTGCCAGCCGACAGTATGGCAATCAGCCCCAGCATTTT. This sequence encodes CASRQYGNQPQHF.

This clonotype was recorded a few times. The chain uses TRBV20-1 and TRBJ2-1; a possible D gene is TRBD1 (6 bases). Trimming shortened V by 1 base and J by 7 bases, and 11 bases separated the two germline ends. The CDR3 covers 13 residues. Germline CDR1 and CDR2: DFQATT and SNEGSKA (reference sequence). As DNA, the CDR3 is TGCAGTGCTAGAGCAGGGGTAGGGAATGAGCAGTTCTTC. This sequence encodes CSARAGVGNEQFF.

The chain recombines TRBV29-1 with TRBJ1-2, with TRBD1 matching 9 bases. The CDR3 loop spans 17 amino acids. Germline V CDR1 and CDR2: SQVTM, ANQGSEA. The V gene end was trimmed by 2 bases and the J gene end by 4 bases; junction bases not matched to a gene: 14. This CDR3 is CSVEPGQGFGGSYGYTF. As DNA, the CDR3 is TGCAGCGTTGAACCGGGACAGGGTTTCGGTGGTAGCTATGGCTACACCTTC.